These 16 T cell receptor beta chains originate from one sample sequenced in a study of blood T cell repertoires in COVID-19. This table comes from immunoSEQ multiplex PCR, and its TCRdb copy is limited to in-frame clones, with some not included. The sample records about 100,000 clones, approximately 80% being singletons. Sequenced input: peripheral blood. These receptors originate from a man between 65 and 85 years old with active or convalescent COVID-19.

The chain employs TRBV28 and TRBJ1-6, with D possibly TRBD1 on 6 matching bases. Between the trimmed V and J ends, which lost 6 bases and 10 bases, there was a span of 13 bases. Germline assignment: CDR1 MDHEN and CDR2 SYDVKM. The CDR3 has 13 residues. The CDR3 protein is CASRTGNDSPLHF. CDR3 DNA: TGTGCCAGCAGAACAGGGAATGACTCACCCCTCCACTTT.

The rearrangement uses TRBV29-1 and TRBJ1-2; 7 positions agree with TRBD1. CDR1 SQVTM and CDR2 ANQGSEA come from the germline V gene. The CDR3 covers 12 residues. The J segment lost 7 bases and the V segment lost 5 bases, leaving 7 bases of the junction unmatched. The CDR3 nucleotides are TGCAGCGTTAGACAGGGAAAGGGTGGCTACACCTTC. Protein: CSVRQGKGGYTF.

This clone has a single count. CDR3 protein: CAISDSRGYSPLHF. The CDR3 nucleotides read TGTGCCATCAGTGATTCTAGGGGTTATTCACCCCTCCACTTT. V gene TRBV10-3 combines with J gene TRBJ1-6, with D perhaps TRBD1 (5 bases). There are 14 residues in the CDR3. Germline V lookup: CDR1 ENHRY, CDR2 SYGVKD. The V and J ends lost 3 bases and 8 bases respectively, with 11 bases between them.

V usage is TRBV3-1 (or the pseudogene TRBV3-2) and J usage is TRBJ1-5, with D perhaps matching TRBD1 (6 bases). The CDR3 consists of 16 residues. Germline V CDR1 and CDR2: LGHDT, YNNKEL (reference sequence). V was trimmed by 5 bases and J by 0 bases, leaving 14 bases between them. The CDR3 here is CASSATGTSSNQPQHF. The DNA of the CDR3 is TGTGCCAGCAGCGCAACCGGGACATCTAGCAATCAGCCCCAGCATTTT.

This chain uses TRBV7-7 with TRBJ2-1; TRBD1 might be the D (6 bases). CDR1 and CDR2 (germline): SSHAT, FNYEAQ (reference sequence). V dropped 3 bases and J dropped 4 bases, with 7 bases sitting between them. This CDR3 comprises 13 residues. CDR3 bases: TGTGCCAGCAGCTTCGGACAGTACAATGAGCAGTTCTTC. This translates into CASSFGQYNEQFF.

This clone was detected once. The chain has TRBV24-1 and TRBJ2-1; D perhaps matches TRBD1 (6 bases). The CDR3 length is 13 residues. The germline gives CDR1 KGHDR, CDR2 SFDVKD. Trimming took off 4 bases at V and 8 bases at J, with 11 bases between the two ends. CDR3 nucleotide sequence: TGTGCCACCAGTGACCGGACAGACTATGAGCAGTTCTTC. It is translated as CATSDRTDYEQFF.

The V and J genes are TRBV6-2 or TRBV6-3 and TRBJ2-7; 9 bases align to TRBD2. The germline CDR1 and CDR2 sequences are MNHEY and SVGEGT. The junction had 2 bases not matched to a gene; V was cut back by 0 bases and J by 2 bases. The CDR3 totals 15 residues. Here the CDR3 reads CASSYSRGGAYEQYF. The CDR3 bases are TGTGCCAGCAGTTACTCGCGCGGGGGGGCCTACGAGCAGTACTTC.

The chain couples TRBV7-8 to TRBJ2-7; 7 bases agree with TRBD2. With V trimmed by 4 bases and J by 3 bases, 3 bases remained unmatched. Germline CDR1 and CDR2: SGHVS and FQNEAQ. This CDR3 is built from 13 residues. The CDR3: CASSWGEGYEQYF. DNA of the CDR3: TGTGCCAGCAGCTGGGGGGAGGGCTACGAGCAGTACTTC. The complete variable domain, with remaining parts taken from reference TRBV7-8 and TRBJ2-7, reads GAGVSQSPRYKVAKRGQDVALRCDPISGHVSLFWYQQALGQGPEFLTYFQNEAQLDKSGLPSDRFFAERPEGSVSTLKIQRTQQEDSAVYLCASSWGEGYEQYFGPGTRLTVT.

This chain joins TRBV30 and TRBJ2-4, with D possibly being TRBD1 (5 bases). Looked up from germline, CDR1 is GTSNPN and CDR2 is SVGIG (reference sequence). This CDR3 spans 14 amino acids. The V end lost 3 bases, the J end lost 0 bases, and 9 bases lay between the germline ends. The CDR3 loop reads CAWSLRVAKNIQYF. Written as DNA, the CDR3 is TGTGCCTGGAGCCTCAGGGTAGCCAAAAACATTCAGTACTTC.

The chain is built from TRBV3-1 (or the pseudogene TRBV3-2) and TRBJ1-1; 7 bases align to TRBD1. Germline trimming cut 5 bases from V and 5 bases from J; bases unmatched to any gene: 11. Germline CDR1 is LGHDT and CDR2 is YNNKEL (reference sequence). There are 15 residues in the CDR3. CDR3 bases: TGTGCCAGCAGCTTCACAGGGGCTAAGAATACTGAAGCTTTCTTT. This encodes CASSFTGAKNTEAFF.

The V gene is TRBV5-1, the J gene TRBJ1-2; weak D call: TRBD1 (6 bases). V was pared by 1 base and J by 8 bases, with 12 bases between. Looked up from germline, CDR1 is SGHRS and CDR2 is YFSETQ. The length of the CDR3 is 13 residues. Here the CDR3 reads CASSLTGPWGYTF. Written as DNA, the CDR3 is TGCGCCAGCAGCTTGACAGGGCCGTGGGGCTACACCTTC.

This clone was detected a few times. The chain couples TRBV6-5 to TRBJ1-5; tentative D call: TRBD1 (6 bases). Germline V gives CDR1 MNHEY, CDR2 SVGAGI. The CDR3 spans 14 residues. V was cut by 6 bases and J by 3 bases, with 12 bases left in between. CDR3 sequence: CASSPGQTNQPQHF. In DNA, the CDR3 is TGTGCCAGCAGCCCCGGACAGACCAATCAGCCCCAGCATTTT.

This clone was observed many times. CDR3: CASSLPRLAMNTGELFF. The CDR3, as DNA: TGTGCCAGCAGCTTACCCCGACTAGCCATGAACACCGGGGAGCTGTTTTTT. V is TRBV11-2 and J is TRBJ2-2; 7 nucleotides align to TRBD2. Unmatched junction bases numbered 7, after V lost 2 bases and J lost 1 base. CDR1 is SGHAT and CDR2 is FQNNGV in the germline V gene. This CDR3 has 17 amino acids.

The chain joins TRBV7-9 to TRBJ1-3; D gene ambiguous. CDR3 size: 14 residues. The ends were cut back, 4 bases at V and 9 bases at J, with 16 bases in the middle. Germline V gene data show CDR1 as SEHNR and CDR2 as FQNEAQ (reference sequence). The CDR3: CASSSLQEGGTIYF. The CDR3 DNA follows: TGTGCCAGCAGCTCCCTCCAGGAGGGCGGCACCATATATTTT.

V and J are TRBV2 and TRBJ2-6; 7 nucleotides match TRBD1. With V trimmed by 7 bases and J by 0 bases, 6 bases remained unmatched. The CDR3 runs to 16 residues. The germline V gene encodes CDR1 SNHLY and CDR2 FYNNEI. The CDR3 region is CASMTGSSSGANVLTF. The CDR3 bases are TGTGCCAGCATGACAGGGTCCAGCTCTGGGGCCAACGTCCTGACTTTC.

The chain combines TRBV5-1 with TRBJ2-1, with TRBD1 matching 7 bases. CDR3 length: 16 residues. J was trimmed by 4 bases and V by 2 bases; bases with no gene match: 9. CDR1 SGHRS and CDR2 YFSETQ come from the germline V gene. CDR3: CASSFNDRVGYNEQFF. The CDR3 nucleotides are TGCGCCAGCAGCTTCAATGACAGGGTCGGGTACAATGAGCAGTTCTTC.